This T cell receptor beta chain was observed in a study of OX40 agonist ivuxolimab in advanced cancers. Findings and caveats of the study: Both blood CD4+ and CD8+ T cells showed clonal growth by week 6 at 0.1 to 3.0 mg/kg.

Looked up from germline, CDR1 is LNHDA and CDR2 is SQIVND (reference sequence). The V end was cut by 9 bases, the J end by 1 base, with 12 bases between. The CDR3 loop spans 13 amino acids. The table came from immunoSEQ multiplex PCR; TCRdb's copy has only in-frame clones and leaves some out. Of 25,000 to 35,000 clones listed, over 60% are singletons. Regarding this clone: Its antigen is as yet unknown.

The sample in question was CD4+ or CD8+ T cells sorted from blood, obtained in a trial of the OX40 agonist ivuxolimab. This sequence was found in an adult with an advanced solid tumor such as melanoma, head and neck, liver or kidney cancer. This chain links TRBV19 with TRBJ1-1; D uncertain. The CDR3 nucleotides are TGTGCCAGCCCGCCAGCCCCGAACACTGAAGCTTTCTTT. Amino acid sequence: CASPPAPNTEAFF.